This TCR beta chain was identified during a study of OX40 agonist ivuxolimab in advanced cancers. Study-level background: Ivuxolimab, an agonistic anti-OX40 (CD134) antibody, was given to patients.

In the case of this clone: Its antigen remains unknown.

The data were produced by immunoSEQ multiplex PCR, yet TCRdb's version contains in-frame clones alone and is incomplete. The sample lists roughly 75,000 clones, about 83% occurring once. V lost 1 base to trimming and J lost 6 bases, with 12 bases between them. Germline V gene sequence: CDR1 SGDLS, CDR2 YYNGEE. The CDR3 has 14 residues. Broader study findings: The mean number of expanded clones was higher in CD8+ T cells than in CD4+. With doses of 0.1 to 3.0 mg/kg, CD4+ and CD8+ blood T cells had undergone clonal expansion by week 6.

Blood sampling was done at baseline, cycle 4 day 1, and cycle 7 day 1. V usage is TRBV9 and J usage is TRBJ2-3; D might be TRBD1 (6 bases). Specimen: CD4+ or CD8+ T cells sorted from blood, collected in a trial of the OX40 agonist ivuxolimab. This receptor was taken from an adult with an advanced solid tumor such as melanoma, head and neck, liver or kidney cancer. The CDR3 spells CASSVRGTTDTQYF. Here the CDR3 DNA reads TGTGCCAGCAGCGTAAGGGGGACCACGGATACGCAGTATTTT.